Following are 29 T cell receptor beta chains from one sample sequenced in a study of blood T cell repertoires in COVID-19 (dated by TCRdb to the early 2020s). The library came from the immunoSEQ multiplex PCR assay. What TCRdb holds here is the immuneACCESS table cut down to in-frame rearrangements. Part of the clones is not present; checked against another copy, under half of the missing clones reflect an unresolved V gene, and the others are unexplained. This sample gives 85,000 to 120,000 clones in total; roughly 80% of them show up just once. The ten top clones hold 9.8% of the sample. The sequenced sample was peripheral blood. These receptors all stem from a man between 60 and 75 years old with active or convalescent COVID-19.

The chain carries TRBV5-1 and TRBJ1-5, with 10 bases fitting TRBD1. V lost 2 bases, J lost 6 bases, and 8 bases stayed unmatched. The CDR3 covers 16 residues. Germline assignment: CDR1 SGHRS and CDR2 YFSETQ. CDR3 loop: CASSLHPGQGTQPQHF. The DNA of the CDR3 is TGCGCCAGCAGCTTACATCCGGGACAGGGGACTCAGCCCCAGCATTTT.

V gene TRBV19 combines with J gene TRBJ1-5; possible D gene TRBD1, 5 bases. Germline values: CDR1 LNHDA, CDR2 SQIVND (reference sequence). The CDR3 totals 14 residues. The V and J ends lost 5 bases and 4 bases respectively, with 12 bases between them. Here the CDR3 reads CASSPMGGNQPQHF. The CDR3 nucleotides read TGTGCCAGTAGTCCGATGGGGGGGAATCAGCCCCAGCATTTT.

The V gene is TRBV4-1, the J gene TRBJ1-2; 7 bases match TRBD1. Unmatched junction bases numbered 20, after V lost 0 bases and J lost 7 bases. Per the germline V gene, CDR1 is MGHRA and CDR2 is YSYEKL. The CDR3 loop spans 19 amino acids. CDR3 coding DNA: TGCGCCAGCAGCCAAGAAGGACCGGGACAGCGTTTTCAAGGGAGTGGCTACACCTTC. Its protein is CASSQEGPGQRFQGSGYTF.

This rearrangement joins TRBV6-2 or TRBV6-3 to TRBJ2-1; 12 bases line up with TRBD2. The V segment lost 4 bases and the J segment 6 bases; nucleotides outside the gene matches: 1. The V gene's germline CDR1 is MNHEY and CDR2 SVGEGT. The CDR3 extends over 14 amino acids. The CDR3 DNA is TGTGCCAGCAGTTCTAGCGGGAGGGCCAATGAGCAGTTCTTC. Its protein product is CASSSSGRANEQFF.

The J gene is TRBJ1-5, the V gene TRBV6-5; 10 bases match TRBD1. The CDR3 spans 13 residues. CDR1 and CDR2 from the germline V gene are MNHEY and SVGAGI. After removal of 6 bases from V and 12 bases from J, the junction contained 8 bases not matched to a gene. This CDR3 is CASRGTGAKVQHF. For the CDR3, the DNA is TGTGCCAGCAGGGGGACAGGGGCGAAGGTCCAGCATTTT.

This clone was observed once. The rearrangement joins TRBV27 to TRBJ1-2; possible D gene TRBD1, 5 bases. Germline lookup yields CDR1 MNHEY and CDR2 SMNVEV (reference sequence). V was clipped by 5 bases and J by 2 bases, with 9 bases between them. The CDR3 has 13 amino acids. CDR3 protein: CASSTGANYGYTF. The DNA for the CDR3 is TGTGCCAGCAGTACAGGTGCCAACTATGGCTACACCTTC.

This clone was detected only once. The gene calls are TRBV6-2 or TRBV6-3 and TRBJ2-7, with D perhaps TRBD2 (6 bases). Germline V gene lookup returns CDR1 MNHEY and CDR2 SVGEGT. The CDR3 contains 14 residues. The V and J ends lost 5 bases and 1 base respectively, with 12 bases between them. The DNA for the CDR3 is TGTGCCAGCAGTAGCGCCCGGGAGTCCTACGAGCAGTACGTC. It translates to CASSSARESYEQYV.

The rearrangement uses TRBV15 and TRBJ2-7, with a weak D call TRBD1 (5 bases). CDR3 size: 15 residues. The V end was cut by 1 base, the J end by 2 bases, with 12 bases between. Germline V CDR1 and CDR2: LNHNV, YYDKDF (reference sequence). The CDR3 region is CATSRGDSTAYEQYV. In nucleotides, the CDR3 is TGTGCCACCAGCAGAGGTGACAGTACCGCCTACGAGCAGTACGTC.

The V gene is TRBV3-1 (or the pseudogene TRBV3-2), the J gene TRBJ1-6; no clear D. Trimming stripped 3 bases from V and 7 bases from J, with 13 bases between. CDR3 length: 15 amino acids. Germline values: CDR1 LGHDT, CDR2 YNNKEL (reference sequence). CDR3 sequence reads: CASSHLTSPNSPLHF. The CDR3 bases are TGTGCCAGCAGCCACTTGACAAGTCCAAATTCACCCCTCCACTTT.

The chain has TRBV15 and TRBJ2-5; 8 nucleotides agree with TRBD2. Trimming took 0 bases from V and 2 from J; bases not matched to a gene: 2. The CDR3 totals 15 residues. In germline, CDR1 is LNHNV, CDR2 YYDKDF (reference sequence). The CDR3: CATSRDRLAQETQYF. The CDR3 coding sequence is TGTGCCACCAGCAGAGACCGACTAGCGCAAGAGACCCAGTACTTC.

The CDR3 sequence: CASSFLPRDEQFF. The CDR3 DNA reads as TGCGCCAGCAGCTTTTTGCCGCGGGATGAGCAGTTCTTC. V usage is TRBV5-1 and J usage is TRBJ2-1; D is perhaps TRBD2 (5 bases). The germline V gene has CDR1 SGHRS and CDR2 YFSETQ. This CDR3 comprises 13 residues. V dropped 2 bases and J dropped 8 bases, with 11 bases sitting between them. The whole variable domain, remainder taken from reference TRBV5-1 and TRBJ2-1, is KAGVTQTPRYLIKTRGQQVTLSCSPISGHRSVSWYQQTPGQGLQFLFEYFSETQRNKGNFPGRFSGRQFSNSRSEMNVSTLELGDSALYLCASSFLPRDEQFFGPGTRLTVL.

This chain uses TRBV4-3 with TRBJ2-3, with D hard to call. Germline CDR1 is LGHNA and CDR2 is YSLEER. There are 16 residues in the CDR3. Between the trimmed V and J ends, which lost 2 bases and 3 bases, there was a span of 15 bases. CDR3 coding DNA: TGCGCCAGCAGCCAACGGGTAGTTAGTGTTACAGATACGCAGTATTTT. Protein sequence: CASSQRVVSVTDTQYF.

The chain links TRBV9 to TRBJ1-1; perhaps TRBD1 as D (5 bases). The germline V and J ends were trimmed by 2 bases and 1 base, with 6 bases remaining between them. CDR3 length: 13 residues. Germline V gene lookup returns CDR1 SGDLS and CDR2 YYNGEE. Here the CDR3 DNA reads TGTGCCAGCAGCGTCCAGGGGAACACTGAAGCTTTCTTT. This gives the protein CASSVQGNTEAFF.

V is TRBV19 and J is TRBJ1-1, with TRBD1 matching over 8 bases. With V trimmed by 6 bases and J by 0 bases, 12 bases remained unmatched. Germline-derived CDR1 and CDR2 are LNHDA and SQIVND (reference sequence). CDR3 size: 17 residues. The CDR3 loop reads CASSVRDRYSMNTEAFF. Written as DNA, the CDR3 is TGTGCCAGTAGCGTCCGGGACAGGTACTCCATGAACACTGAAGCTTTCTTT.

The V call is TRBV7-8, the J call TRBJ2-1; 7 positions agree with TRBD1. CDR1 is SGHVS, CDR2 FQNEAQ, per germline. The V gene end was trimmed by 2 bases and the J gene end by 7 bases; junction bases not matched to a gene: 2. The CDR3 length is 13 residues. CDR3 amino acids: CASSLSTGNEQFF. CDR3 nucleotide sequence: TGTGCCAGCAGCTTATCGACAGGGAATGAGCAGTTCTTC.

The chain is built from TRBV28 and TRBJ1-5; a weak D match, TRBD1 (5 bases). V gave up 7 bases and J gave up 2 bases, with 12 bases separating them. The CDR3 totals 14 residues. The germline V gene has CDR1 MDHEN and CDR2 SYDVKM. In nucleotides, the CDR3 is TGTGCCAGCACCGTGGGGGGTGGCAATCAGCCCCAGCATTTT. Amino acid sequence: CASTVGGGNQPQHF.

The chain employs TRBV3-1 (or the pseudogene TRBV3-2) and TRBJ2-2; D is possibly TRBD1 (7 bases). V was cut by 8 bases and J by 4 bases, with 14 bases left in between. CDR3 size: 14 residues. CDR1 LGHDT and CDR2 YNNKEL come from the germline V gene (reference sequence). The CDR3 DNA reads TGTGCCAGCTCCCCCCAGGGGGGCACCGGGGAGCTGTTTTTT. It codes for CASSPQGGTGELFF.

In this sample, this clone turned up a few times. The chain couples TRBV5-4 to TRBJ2-7; TRBD1 agrees at 9 bases. The CDR3 sequence is 14 residues long. The V and J ends lost 6 bases and 2 bases, in that order; junction bases with no gene match: 6. CDR1 SGHNT and CDR2 YYREEE come from the germline V gene (reference sequence). The CDR3 sequence: CASITGGRPYEQYV. CDR3 nucleotide sequence: TGTGCCAGCATTACAGGGGGCAGGCCCTACGAGCAGTACGTC.

The rearrangement links TRBV29-1 to TRBJ2-1, with D tentatively TRBD1 (5 bases). The germline V gene has CDR1 SQVTM and CDR2 ANQGSEA. This CDR3 is built from 17 residues. V was clipped by 6 bases and J by 0 bases, with 21 bases between them. In DNA form, the CDR3 reads TGCAGCGTGAGGACACGTTATTTTGATAGCTCCTACAATGAGCAGTTCTTC. This encodes CSVRTRYFDSSYNEQFF.

The V and J genes are TRBV3-1 (or the pseudogene TRBV3-2) and TRBJ2-7; 13 bases align to TRBD2. From germline, CDR1 is LGHDT and CDR2 YNNKEL (reference sequence). The CDR3 has 16 residues. After removal of 4 bases from V and 0 bases from J, the junction contained 3 bases not matched to a gene. CDR3: CASSLRTSGGSYEQYF. In DNA form, the CDR3 reads TGTGCCAGCAGCCTCCGGACTAGCGGGGGCTCCTACGAGCAGTACTTC.

V and J are TRBV18 and TRBJ2-2; TRBD2 matches 9 bases. In germline, CDR1 is KGHSH, CDR2 LQKENI. The CDR3 covers 17 residues. J was trimmed by 8 bases and V by 3 bases; bases with no gene match: 13. CDR3 nucleotide sequence: TGTGCCAGCTCACCCCTCGGGGTAGCGGGAGCAGGAGGGGAGCTGTTTTTT. It translates to CASSPLGVAGAGGELFF.

The genes are TRBV10-3 and TRBJ2-7; D not resolved. V was cut by 7 bases and J by 0 bases, with 7 bases left in between. This CDR3 comprises 12 residues. Germline V gene data show CDR1 as ENHRY and CDR2 as SYGVKD. The CDR3 bases are TGTGCCATCAAAACAGCCTCCTACGAGCAGTACTTC. It translates to CAIKTASYEQYF.

The rearrangement joins TRBV5-6 to TRBJ1-6; no clear D gene. The CDR3 loop spans 16 amino acids. Per the germline V gene, CDR1 is SGHDT and CDR2 is YYEEEE. Trimming took off 4 bases at V and 9 bases at J, with 20 bases between the two ends. The DNA of the CDR3 is TGTGCCAGCAGCACTAGTTTAGAAGGTCGGAGTTCACCCCTCCACTTT. Protein: CASSTSLEGRSSPLHF.

The chain is built from TRBV24-1 and TRBJ2-5; 7 bases are shared with TRBD1. The junction had 4 bases not matched to a gene; V was cut back by 3 bases and J by 1 base. Germline V gives CDR1 KGHDR, CDR2 SFDVKD. This CDR3 spans 15 amino acids. CDR3 DNA: TGTGCCACCAGTGATCCGGGACAGTTCCAAGAGACCCAGTACTTC. Its protein product is CATSDPGQFQETQYF.

This clone showed up just a few times. The rearrangement links TRBV5-1 to TRBJ1-1, with 9 bases lining up with TRBD1. In germline, CDR1 is SGHRS, CDR2 YFSETQ. V shed 0 bases, J shed 5 bases, and the junction held 5 bases outside the gene matches. The CDR3 consists of 15 residues. The DNA for the CDR3 is TGCGCCAGCAGCTTGGGCAAACAGGGGGCGACTGAAGCTTTCTTT. Translated, it gives CASSLGKQGATEAFF.

The chain recombines TRBV6-5 with TRBJ1-2, with 7 bases fitting TRBD1. CDR1 is MNHEY and CDR2 is SVGAGI in the germline V gene. V lost 7 bases, J lost 0 bases, and 2 bases stayed unmatched. The CDR3 totals 13 residues. The CDR3 bases are TGTGCCAGCAAGACAGGGACTAACTATGGCTACACCTTC. It specifies CASKTGTNYGYTF.

The rearrangement links TRBV20-1 to TRBJ2-7, with 11 bases aligning to TRBD2. Germline lookup yields CDR1 DFQATT and CDR2 SNEGSKA (reference sequence). V gave up 3 bases and J gave up 5 bases; unmatched junction bases: 6. This CDR3 is 14 amino acids long. DNA of the CDR3: TGCAGTGCTAGTTACCTAGCGGGAGGACACGAGCAGTACTTC. Translation gives CSASYLAGGHEQYF.

The chain has TRBV5-1 and TRBJ1-2; D remains ambiguous. Germline CDR1 SGHRS, CDR2 YFSETQ. V lost 0 bases, J lost 4 bases, and 7 bases lay in between. CDR3 size: 13 residues. DNA of the CDR3: TGCGCCAGCAGCTTGGATGTGGCCTATGGCTACACCTTC. Its protein product is CASSLDVAYGYTF.

This clone was detected once. J is TRBJ1-4 and V is TRBV18, with D tentatively TRBD1 (6 bases). Between the trimmed V and J ends, which lost 4 bases and 12 bases, there was a span of 12 bases. The germline V gene has CDR1 KGHSH and CDR2 LQKENI. This CDR3 is 12 amino acids long. The CDR3 reads CASSRFEGELFF. The CDR3 DNA is TGTGCCAGCTCACGCTTCGAGGGGGAACTGTTTTTT. Complete variable domain (other parts from reference TRBV18 and TRBJ1-4): NAGVMQNPRHLVRRRGQEARLRCSPMKGHSHVYWYRQLPEEGLKFMVYLQKENIIDESGMPKERFSAEFPKEGPSILRIQQVVRGDSAAYFCASSRFEGELFFGSGTQLSVL.